Each of the 21 T cell receptor beta chains below was sequenced from the same sample in a study of T cell responses to AZD1222 COVID-19 vaccine. Assay: immunoSEQ multiplex PCR; the TCRdb copy retains only in-frame clones and omits some. The table includes some 95,000 clones, roughly 90% detected once. This specimen consisted of peripheral blood, obtained 28 days after the second AZD1222 dose. The source of these receptors is an adult who received the AZD1222 COVID-19 vaccine.

The chain has TRBV11-2 and TRBJ2-1, with 12 positions matching TRBD2. V shed 3 bases and J 9 bases; nucleotides not matched to a gene: 12. The CDR3 extends over 17 amino acids. Germline V gives CDR1 SGHAT, CDR2 FQNNGV. CDR3 protein: CASSFIGRLAGAGEQFF. The CDR3 nucleotides are TGTGCCAGCAGCTTCATCGGCCGACTAGCGGGAGCCGGTGAGCAGTTCTTC.

The CDR3 bases are TGTGCCAGCAGCTTTCAACAATTTTCCTACGAGCAGTACTTC. Its protein product is CASSFQQFSYEQYF. The chain has TRBV11-3 and TRBJ2-7, with D hard to call. Germline loops: CDR1 SGHNT, CDR2 YENEEA. Trimming removed 3 bases at V and 1 base at J, with 10 bases between. The CDR3 covers 14 residues. Full variable domain (remainder filled in from reference TRBV11-3 and TRBJ2-7): EAGVVQSPRYKIIEKKQPVAFWCNPISGHNTLYWYLQNLGQGPELLIRYENEEAVDDSQLPKDRFSAERLKGVDSTLKIQPAELGDSAVYLCASSFQQFSYEQYFGPGTRLTVT.

This chain uses TRBV19 with TRBJ1-4, with D perhaps TRBD1 (5 bases). Germline lookup yields CDR1 LNHDA and CDR2 SQIVND (reference sequence). The CDR3 covers 15 residues. The V and J ends lost 0 bases and 10 bases respectively, with 15 bases between them. In nucleotides, the CDR3 is TGTGCCAGTAGTATAGATAAAGGTGACACAGGAAAACTGTTTTTT. It yields the protein CASSIDKGDTGKLFF.

This chain joins TRBV10-1 and TRBJ1-1; D gene ambiguous. V was pared by 4 bases and J by 3 bases, with 9 bases between. Looked up from germline, CDR1 is WNHNN and CDR2 is SYGVQD (reference sequence). The CDR3 extends over 13 amino acids. The CDR3 is CASSVGLDTEAFF. The CDR3 region has the DNA TGCGCCAGCAGTGTTGGGTTGGACACTGAAGCTTTCTTT.

The gene calls are TRBV5-1 and TRBJ1-1; 7 nucleotides line up with TRBD1. The germline gives CDR1 SGHRS, CDR2 YFSETQ. V trimming: 4 bases; J trimming: 3 bases; junction bases outside the gene matches: 6. This CDR3 has 14 amino acids. The chain's CDR3 is CASSPRQGDTEAFF. For the CDR3, the DNA is TGCGCCAGCAGCCCGCGACAGGGTGACACTGAAGCTTTCTTT.

V and J are TRBV5-5 and TRBJ1-6, with D possibly TRBD1 on 5 matching bases. The CDR3 extends over 15 amino acids. The V end was cut by 2 bases, the J end by 5 bases, with 11 bases between. CDR1 is SGHKS and CDR2 is YYEKEE in the germline V gene (reference sequence). The chain's CDR3 is CASSFQGGNNSPLHF. In DNA form, the CDR3 reads TGTGCCAGCAGCTTCCAGGGTGGGAATAATTCACCCCTCCACTTT.

This chain uses TRBV19 with TRBJ1-3, with 7 bases fitting TRBD1. This CDR3 region has 14 residues. V lost 7 bases, J lost 0 bases, and 3 bases stayed unmatched. Germline loops: CDR1 LNHDA, CDR2 SQIVND (reference sequence). CDR3 sequence: CASISGGSGNTIYF. CDR3 in DNA: TGTGCCAGTATATCAGGGGGCTCTGGAAACACCATATATTTT.

CDR3 in amino acids: CASKGSLEVGTGELFF. The CDR3 DNA reads TGTGCCAGTAAAGGGTCCCTAGAGGTGGGCACCGGGGAGCTGTTTTTT. V is TRBV19 and J is TRBJ2-2, with D hard to call. CDR3 size: 16 residues. Germline CDR1 and CDR2: LNHDA and SQIVND (reference sequence). V lost 7 bases, J lost 4 bases, and 19 bases lay in between.

The chain combines TRBV5-5 with TRBJ1-1, with D perhaps matching TRBD1 (5 bases). V was shortened by 1 base and J by 3 bases, with 10 bases between the two germline ends. Germline CDR1 and CDR2: SGHKS and YYEKEE (reference sequence). This CDR3 region has 14 residues. The CDR3 bases are TGTGCCAGCAGCTTGCTAGGGGAGTACACTGAAGCTTTCTTT. It is translated as CASSLLGEYTEAFF.

The rearrangement joins TRBV6-5 to TRBJ2-3; D not certain. The ends were cut back, 0 bases at V and 6 bases at J, with 10 bases in the middle. The germline V gene encodes CDR1 MNHEY and CDR2 SVGAGI. The CDR3 loop spans 14 amino acids. CDR3 bases: TGTGCCAGCAGTTACTCGCGTCCACCGGATACGCAGTATTTT. Amino acid sequence: CASSYSRPPDTQYF.

A few counts support this clone. The V and J genes are TRBV7-2 and TRBJ1-5; D gene ambiguous. V was cut by 4 bases and J by 2 bases, with 12 bases left in between. CDR3 length: 15 amino acids. CDR1 SGHTA and CDR2 FQGNSA come from the germline V gene. The CDR3 nucleotides are TGTGCCAGCAGCTGGGAGGCCATGGGCAATCAGCCCCAGCATTTT. Amino acid sequence: CASSWEAMGNQPQHF.

This chain connects TRBV5-1 to TRBJ2-2; no definite D call. The ends were cut back, 0 bases at V and 3 bases at J, with 6 bases in the middle. Germline V gene data show CDR1 as SGHRS and CDR2 as YFSETQ. The CDR3 has 14 residues. CDR3 protein: CASSLALDTGELFF. CDR3 DNA: TGCGCCAGCAGCTTGGCCCTAGACACCGGGGAGCTGTTTTTT.

This clone was seen just once. This chain connects TRBV29-1 to TRBJ2-1; possibly TRBD2 for D (5 bases). The CDR3 contains 11 residues. The germline gives CDR1 SQVTM, CDR2 ANQGSEA. V was pared by 5 bases and J by 9 bases, with 11 bases between. Written as DNA, the CDR3 is TGCAGCGTTCGGGGTCTTGTTGAGCAGTTCTTC. Translation: CSVRGLVEQFF.

The chain links TRBV7-2 to TRBJ2-3; a possible D gene is TRBD2 (7 bases). Germline CDR1 reads SGHTA; CDR2 reads FQGNSA. The CDR3 extends over 14 amino acids. Deletions cut 7 bases from V and 4 bases from J, with 15 bases between. CDR3 sequence reads: CASTLGGGADTQYF. DNA for the CDR3: TGTGCCAGCACCCTGGGGGGGGGCGCAGATACGCAGTATTTT.

This sequence joins TRBV11-2 and TRBJ2-2, with TRBD2 identical over 14 bases. Germline values: CDR1 SGHAT, CDR2 FQNNGV. The CDR3 spans 16 residues. Trimming cost V 3 bases and J 8 bases; bases outside gene matches: 5. CDR3 in amino acids: CASSFGLAGGGGELFF. DNA for the CDR3: TGTGCCAGCAGCTTCGGACTAGCGGGGGGTGGTGGGGAGCTGTTTTTT.

This rearrangement joins TRBV7-9 to TRBJ2-1; 7 nucleotides agree with TRBD1. The trim removed 2 bases at V and 15 bases at J, leaving 10 bases unmatched. This CDR3 contains 13 residues. The germline CDR1 and CDR2 sequences are SEHNR and FQNEAQ (reference sequence). The CDR3 here is CASSLFPDRVGFF. CDR3 nucleotide sequence: TGTGCCAGCAGCTTATTCCCAGACAGGGTTGGGTTCTTC.

CDR3 region: CSVGGAETQYF. The CDR3 coding sequence is TGCAGCGTAGGGGGGGCAGAGACCCAGTACTTC. This chain joins TRBV29-1 and TRBJ2-5; tentative D call: TRBD2 (7 bases). The CDR3 is made up of 11 amino acids. CDR1 SQVTM and CDR2 ANQGSEA come from the germline V gene. V was shortened by 6 bases and J by 4 bases, with 9 bases between the two germline ends.

The chain recombines TRBV2 with TRBJ2-3, with 7 bases lining up with TRBD2. The CDR3 spans 15 residues. J gave up 6 bases and V 1 base, and 7 bases lay outside the gene matches. Per germline, CDR1 SNHLY and CDR2 FYNNEI. The CDR3 region is CASSEGTREADTQYF. The CDR3 coding sequence is TGTGCCAGCAGTGAAGGGACTAGAGAGGCCGATACGCAGTATTTT.

The chain uses TRBV28 and TRBJ1-3, with unresolved D. The germline CDR1 and CDR2 sequences are MDHEN and SYDVKM. Deletions cut 7 bases from V and 0 bases from J, with 13 bases between. The CDR3 has 15 amino acids. Here the CDR3 reads CASIPPRSSGNTIYF. The CDR3, as DNA: TGTGCCAGCATCCCCCCGAGGAGCTCTGGAAACACCATATATTTT.

The V gene is TRBV5-6, the J gene TRBJ1-2; 7 nucleotides match TRBD1. The J segment lost 2 bases and the V segment lost 4 bases, leaving 11 bases of the junction unmatched. The CDR3 runs 16 residues. CDR1 and CDR2 (germline): SGHDT, YYEEEE. CDR3 in DNA: TGTGCCAGCAGCCCCCCGGGACAGCGTTCCAACTATGGCTACACCTTC. As protein: CASSPPGQRSNYGYTF. Combining the CDR3 with reference TRBV5-6 and TRBJ1-2 gives the whole variable domain DAGVTQSPTHLIKTRGQQVTLRCSPKSGHDTVSWYQQALGQGPQFIFQYYEEEERQRGNFPDRFSGHQFPNYSSELNVNALLLGDSALYLCASSPPGQRSNYGYTFGSGTRLTVV.

The table lists this clone with a count of one. This chain joins TRBV5-4 and TRBJ2-7; D possibly uses TRBD1 or TRBD2 (5 bases each). Germline CDR1 is SGHNT and CDR2 is YYREEE (reference sequence). Trimming took off 2 bases at V and 4 bases at J, with 16 bases between the two ends. The CDR3 sequence is 15 residues long. DNA for the CDR3: TGTGCCAGCAGCTTCCGGGACCAAGCCCTATACGAGCAGTACTTC. Translation gives CASSFRDQALYEQYF.